Listed below are T cell receptor beta chains from one sample, sequenced in a study of blood T cell repertoires in COVID-19. The method was immunoSEQ multiplex PCR; TCRdb's version includes in-frame clones alone and lacks a portion of them. The table has 200,000 to 300,000 clones, around four fifths seen once. The sample taken for sequencing was peripheral blood. All receptors come from a woman between 65 and 79 years old with acute or convalescent COVID-19. Both conserved end residues are part of each CDR3. A D gene is named only where the DNA matches it firmly. Clone size is not always given. Where it is, it says once, few, many or a class for expanded clones.

v_call	clone_size	j_call	d_call	cdr3_nt	cdr3_aa
TRBV10-3	NA	TRBJ1-4	NA	TGTGCCATCAGTGAGTCACAAGCAACTAATGAAAAGCTGTTTTTT	CAISESQATNEKLFF
TRBV15	NA	TRBJ2-5	TRBD2	TGTGCCACCAGCCCTACTAGCGGGGGGGCCGAAGAGACCCAGTACTTC	CATSPTSGGAEETQYF
TRBV2	once	TRBJ1-2	TRBD1	TGTGCCAGCGTGGGACAGGCCTATGGCTACACCTTC	CASVGQAYGYTF
TRBV19	NA	TRBJ1-2	NA	TGTGCCAGTAGTATAAGAGGCGCAGGGTCCTACTATGGCTACACCTTC	CASSIRGAGSYYGYTF
TRBV4-2	many	TRBJ1-2	NA	TGTGCCAGCAGCCATTTCCTATTCTATGGCTACACCTTC	CASSHFLFYGYTF
TRBV3-1/TRBV3-2	NA	TRBJ1-5	NA	TGTGCCAGCAGCCAAGATGTTTCGGCAGGGAATCAGCCCCAGCATTTT	CASSQDVSAGNQPQHF
TRBV6-5	NA	TRBJ1-5	NA	TGTGCCAGCAGTTACTCGGCAGGGAACAATCAGCCCCAGCATTTT	CASSYSAGNNQPQHF
TRBV7-2	NA	TRBJ1-5	TRBD1	TGTGCCAGCAGCTTAGTGGGACAGGTGAACCCTAGCAATCAGCCCCAGCATTTT	CASSLVGQVNPSNQPQHF
TRBV7-2	NA	TRBJ2-3	NA	TGTGCCAGCAGCTTAGACCCAGGGGTGACAGATACGCAGTATTTT	CASSLDPGVTDTQYF
TRBV5-6	NA	TRBJ1-2	NA	TGTGCCAGCAGCTGGGACAAAGGTGGTGGCTACACCTTC	CASSWDKGGGYTF
TRBV4-2	NA	TRBJ2-6	NA	TGTGCCAGCAGCCAGTATACAGGGAGCTCTGGGGCCAACGTCCTGACTTTC	CASSQYTGSSGANVLTF
TRBV15	few	TRBJ1-5	NA	TGTGCCACCAGCAGAGATGCCGGGGACAATCAGCCCCAGCATTTT	CATSRDAGDNQPQHF
TRBV3-1/TRBV3-2	once	TRBJ1-5	TRBD1	TGTGCCAGCAGCTCTGAGGGACAGGGGGCCGGTCAGCCCCAGCATTTT	CASSSEGQGAGQPQHF
TRBV28	NA	TRBJ2-3	TRBD1	TGTGCCAGCAGTTCTCCGGGACAGGGCCCAGATACGCAGTATTTT	CASSSPGQGPDTQYF
TRBV10-3	NA	TRBJ2-1	TRBD1	TGTGCCATCCGGACAGGGGGCTTCAATGAGCAGTTCTTC	CAIRTGGFNEQFF
TRBV6-5	NA	TRBJ2-7	NA	TGTGCCAGCAGCCAATACAGGGAAGGCGGGGAGCAGTACTTC	CASSQYREGGEQYF
TRBV6-5	NA	TRBJ1-1	TRBD1	TGTGCCAGCAGGTCAGGGACAGGGAACACTGAAGCTTTCTTT	CASRSGTGNTEAFF
TRBV7-9	once	TRBJ1-4	NA	TGTGCCAGCGGCTTCCGGTCGGGGAATGAAAAACTGTTTTTT	CASGFRSGNEKLFF
TRBV6-5	NA	TRBJ2-3	NA	TGTGCCAGCAAGCGGGCTAGCACAGATACGCAGTATTTT	CASKRASTDTQYF
TRBV6-5	NA	TRBJ1-1	TRBD1	TGTGCCAGCAACGTGGACAGGGGTGGCACTGAAGCTTTCTTT	CASNVDRGGTEAFF
TRBV12-3/TRBV12-4	NA	TRBJ1-1	NA	TGTGCCAGCAGTCGAAACCAGGGCACTGAAGCTTTCTTT	CASSRNQGTEAFF
TRBV6-5	NA	TRBJ1-1	TRBD1	TGTGCCAGCAGCGACAGGGAAACTGAAGCTTTCTTT	CASSDRETEAFF
TRBV28	NA	TRBJ1-2	TRBD1	TGTGCCAGCAGTGGGGGACAGCGGTTTACTAACTATGGCTACACCTTC	CASSGGQRFTNYGYTF
TRBV30	once	TRBJ1-1	NA	TGTGCCTGGAGTGTTCTGTCGGGGATGAACACTGAAGCTTTCTTT	CAWSVLSGMNTEAFF
TRBV29-1	NA	TRBJ1-1	NA	TGCAGCGTTGGGCGGCTCGGTGGCACTGAAGCTTTCTTT	CSVGRLGGTEAFF
TRBV6-5	NA	TRBJ2-3	TRBD2	TGTGCCAGTAACTTAGCGGGGGGCGAGGATACGCAGTATTTT	CASNLAGGEDTQYF
TRBV9	NA	TRBJ2-1	TRBD1	TGTGCCAGCAGCGTAGCTGGGGACAGGGCCAATGAGCAGTTCTTC	CASSVAGDRANEQFF
TRBV30	NA	TRBJ1-6	NA	TGTGCCTGGGACAGCCGACCTAATTCACCCCTCCACTTT	CAWDSRPNSPLHF
TRBV6-5	NA	TRBJ1-1	TRBD1	TGTGCCAGCACCATGCAGGGGGAAAGTACTGAAGCTTTCTTT	CASTMQGESTEAFF
TRBV11-2	NA	TRBJ1-1	NA	TGTGCCAGCAGCTTTGGTGGGGGCGTCACTGAAGCTTTCTTT	CASSFGGGVTEAFF
TRBV15	NA	TRBJ1-2	TRBD1	TGTGCCACCAGCCGCCAGCCAGGGGGTAACTATGGCTACACCTTC	CATSRQPGGNYGYTF
TRBV11-2	once	TRBJ2-7	TRBD1	TGTGCCAGCAGCTTAGCCGGGACAGCTTCCCGGCAGTACTTC	CASSLAGTASRQYF
TRBV9	NA	TRBJ2-3	TRBD2	TGTGCCAGCAGCGTATTAACTAGCGCTCGAGCAGATACGCAGTATTTT	CASSVLTSARADTQYF
TRBV5-1	NA	TRBJ1-2	TRBD1	TGCGCCAGCAGCTTGAAATCTAAGGGGGCGCCTAACTATGGCTACACCTTC	CASSLKSKGAPNYGYTF
TRBV20-1	NA	TRBJ2-7	NA	TGCAGTGCTCCACGAGAGTACGAGCAGTACTTC	CSAPREYEQYF
TRBV18	NA	TRBJ1-6	TRBD1	TGTGCCAGCTCACCTCGACAGGGAAAGGGAAATTCACCCCTCCACTTT	CASSPRQGKGNSPLHF
TRBV6-6	once	TRBJ1-3	TRBD1	TGTGCCAGCAGTTACACCGGGACAGGGGGTTTGCTCTTT	CASSYTGTGGLLF
TRBV4-1	NA	TRBJ2-7	TRBD2	TGCGCCAGCAGCCAAGAATTTACTAGCGGGGAACCTTCCTCCTACGAGCAGTACTTC	CASSQEFTSGEPSSYEQYF
TRBV15	few	TRBJ2-1	TRBD2	TGTGCCACCAGCAGCTGGACTAGCGGGGGGGCCAATGAGCAGTTCTTC	CATSSWTSGGANEQFF
TRBV27	many	TRBJ1-5	NA	TGTGCCAGCAGTTTCAGGGAACAACAGCCCCAGCATTTT	CASSFREQQPQHF
TRBV7-2	NA	TRBJ1-2	TRBD1	TGTGCCAGCACCGGGAACAGGGGAGACTATGGCTACACCTTC	CASTGNRGDYGYTF
TRBV10-3	NA	TRBJ2-1	TRBD1	TGTGCCATCAGGGGACAGGGACAGGGGGCGGTTGAGCAGTTCTTC	CAIRGQGQGAVEQFF
TRBV6-2/TRBV6-3	NA	TRBJ1-5	TRBD1	TGTGCCAGCACCCCTACAGGGGGAGGGCCCCAGCATTTT	CASTPTGGGPQHF
TRBV19	NA	TRBJ1-1	TRBD1	TGTGCCAGTAGGAGACAGGGAAACACTGAAGCTTTCTTT	CASRRQGNTEAFF
TRBV12-3/TRBV12-4	NA	TRBJ1-2	NA	TGTGCCAGCAGTCCACCCGGCTATGGCTACACCTTC	CASSPPGYGYTF
TRBV19	NA	TRBJ1-5	TRBD1	TGTGCCAGTTCCGCCCTTGAAGGCCAGGGGGCCAATCAGCCCCAGCATTTT	CASSALEGQGANQPQHF
TRBV7-2	NA	TRBJ1-2	TRBD1	TGTGCCAGCAGTTCCACAGGGGGTTATGGCTACACCTTC	CASSSTGGYGYTF
TRBV18	NA	TRBJ2-7	NA	TGTGCCAGCTCAGGTTCAATGTCAGTTTACGAGCAGTACTTC	CASSGSMSVYEQYF